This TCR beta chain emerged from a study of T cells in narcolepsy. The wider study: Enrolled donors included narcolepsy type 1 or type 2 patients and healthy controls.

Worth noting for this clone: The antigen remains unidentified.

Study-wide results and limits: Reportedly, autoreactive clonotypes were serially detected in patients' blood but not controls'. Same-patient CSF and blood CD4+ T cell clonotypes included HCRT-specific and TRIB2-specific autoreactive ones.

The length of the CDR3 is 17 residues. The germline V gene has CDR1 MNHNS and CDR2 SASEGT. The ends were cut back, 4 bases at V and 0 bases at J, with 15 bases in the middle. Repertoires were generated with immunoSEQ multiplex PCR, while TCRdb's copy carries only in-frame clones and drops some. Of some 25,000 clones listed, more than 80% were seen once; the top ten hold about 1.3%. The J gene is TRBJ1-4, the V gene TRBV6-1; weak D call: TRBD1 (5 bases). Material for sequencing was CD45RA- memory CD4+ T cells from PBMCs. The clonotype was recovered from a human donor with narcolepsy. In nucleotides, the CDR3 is TGTGCCAGCAGTGGATCTCGTGGGGCCGCAACTAATGAAAAACTGTTTTTT. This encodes CASSGSRGAATNEKLFF.